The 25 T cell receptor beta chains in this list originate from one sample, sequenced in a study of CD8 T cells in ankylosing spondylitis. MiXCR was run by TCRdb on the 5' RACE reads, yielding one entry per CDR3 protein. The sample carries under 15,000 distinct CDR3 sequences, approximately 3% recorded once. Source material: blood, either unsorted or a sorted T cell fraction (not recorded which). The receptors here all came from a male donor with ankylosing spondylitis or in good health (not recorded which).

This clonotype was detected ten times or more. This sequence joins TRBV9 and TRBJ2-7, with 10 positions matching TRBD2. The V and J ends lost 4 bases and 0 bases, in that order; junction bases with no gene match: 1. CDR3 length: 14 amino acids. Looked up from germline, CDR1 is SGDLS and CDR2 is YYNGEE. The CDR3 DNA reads TGTGCCAGCAGCAGGACTAGCGGCTCCTACGAGCAGTACTTC. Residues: CASSRTSGSYEQYF.

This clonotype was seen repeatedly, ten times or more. In DNA form, the CDR3 reads TGTGCCAGCAGCGTTTCTCCGGGGCACAATCAGCCCCAGCATTTT. This gives the protein CASSVSPGHNQPQHF. This chain uses TRBV9 with TRBJ1-5; D is possibly TRBD1 (5 bases). This CDR3 comprises 15 residues. With 2 bases removed from V and 3 bases from J, the gap between germline ends came to 12 bases. Germline V gene lookup returns CDR1 SGDLS and CDR2 YYNGEE.

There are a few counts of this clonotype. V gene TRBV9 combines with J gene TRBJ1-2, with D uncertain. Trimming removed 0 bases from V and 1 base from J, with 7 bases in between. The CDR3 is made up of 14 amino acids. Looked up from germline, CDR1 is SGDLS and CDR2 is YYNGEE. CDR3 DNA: TGTGCCAGCAGCGTAGTATCCGATAACTATGGCTACACCTTC. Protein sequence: CASSVVSDNYGYTF. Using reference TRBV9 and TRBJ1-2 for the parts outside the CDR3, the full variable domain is DSGVTQTPKHLITATGQRVTLRCSPRSGDLSVYWYQQSLDQGLQFLIQYYNGEERAKGNILERFSAQQFPDLHSELNLSSLELGDSALYFCASSVVSDNYGYTFGSGTRLTVV.

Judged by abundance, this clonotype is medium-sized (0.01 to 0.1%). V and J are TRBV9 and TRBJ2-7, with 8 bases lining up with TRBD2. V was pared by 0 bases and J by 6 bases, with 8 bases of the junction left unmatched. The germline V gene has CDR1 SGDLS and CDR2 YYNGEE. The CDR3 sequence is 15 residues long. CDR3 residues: CASSVEGTSLGEQYF. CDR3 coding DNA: TGTGCCAGCAGCGTAGAGGGGACTAGTCTTGGCGAGCAGTACTTC.

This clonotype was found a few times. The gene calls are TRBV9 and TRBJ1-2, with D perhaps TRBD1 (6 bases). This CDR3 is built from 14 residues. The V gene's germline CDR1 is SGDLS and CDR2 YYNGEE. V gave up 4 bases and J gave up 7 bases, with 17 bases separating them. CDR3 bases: TGTGCCAGCAGCCCCTCCGCAGGGGTCCCTGGCTACACCTTC. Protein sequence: CASSPSAGVPGYTF.

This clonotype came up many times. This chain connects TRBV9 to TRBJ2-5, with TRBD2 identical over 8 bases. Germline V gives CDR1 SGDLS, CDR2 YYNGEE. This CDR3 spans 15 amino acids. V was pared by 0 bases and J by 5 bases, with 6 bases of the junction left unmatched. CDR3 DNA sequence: TGTGCCAGCAGCGTAGCGGGGGGGCGTTATGAGACCCAGTACTTC. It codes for CASSVAGGRYETQYF.

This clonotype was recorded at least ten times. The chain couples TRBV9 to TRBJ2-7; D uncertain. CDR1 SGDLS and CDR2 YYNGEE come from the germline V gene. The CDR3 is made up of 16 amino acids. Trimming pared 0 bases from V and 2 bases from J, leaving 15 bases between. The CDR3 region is CASSVARWSTTYEQYF. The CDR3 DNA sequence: TGTGCCAGCAGCGTAGCTCGTTGGTCTACAACCTACGAGCAGTACTTC.

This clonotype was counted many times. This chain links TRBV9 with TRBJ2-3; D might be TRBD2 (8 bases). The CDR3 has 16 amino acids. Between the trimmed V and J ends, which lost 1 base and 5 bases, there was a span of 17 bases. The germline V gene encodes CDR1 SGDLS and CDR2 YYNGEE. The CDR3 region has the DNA TGTGCCAGCAGCGTATCCGGGAGGGGGCAGAAAGATACGCAGTATTTT. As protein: CASSVSGRGQKDTQYF.

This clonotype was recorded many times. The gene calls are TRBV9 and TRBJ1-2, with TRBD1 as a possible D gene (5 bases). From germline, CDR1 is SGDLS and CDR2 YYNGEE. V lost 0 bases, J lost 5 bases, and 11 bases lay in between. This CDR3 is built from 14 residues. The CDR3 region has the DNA TGTGCCAGCAGCGTAGCTTCGACAGATTATGGCTACACCTTC. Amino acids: CASSVASTDYGYTF. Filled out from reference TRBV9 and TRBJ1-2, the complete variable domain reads DSGVTQTPKHLITATGQRVTLRCSPRSGDLSVYWYQQSLDQGLQFLIQYYNGEERAKGNILERFSAQQFPDLHSELNLSSLELGDSALYFCASSVASTDYGYTFGSGTRLTVV.

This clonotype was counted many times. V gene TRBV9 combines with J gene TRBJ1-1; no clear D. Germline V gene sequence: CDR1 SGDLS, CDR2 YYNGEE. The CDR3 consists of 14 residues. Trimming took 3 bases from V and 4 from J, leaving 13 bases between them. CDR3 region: CASSEIGLGTEAFF. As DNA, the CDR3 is TGTGCCAGCAGCGAAATTGGCTTAGGCACTGAAGCTTTCTTT.

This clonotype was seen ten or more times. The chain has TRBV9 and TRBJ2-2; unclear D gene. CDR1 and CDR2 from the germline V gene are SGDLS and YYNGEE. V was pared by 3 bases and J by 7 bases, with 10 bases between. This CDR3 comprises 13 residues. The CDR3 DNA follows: TGTGCCAGCAGCGCCCTCGGGCGCGGGGAGCTGTTTTTT. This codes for CASSALGRGELFF.

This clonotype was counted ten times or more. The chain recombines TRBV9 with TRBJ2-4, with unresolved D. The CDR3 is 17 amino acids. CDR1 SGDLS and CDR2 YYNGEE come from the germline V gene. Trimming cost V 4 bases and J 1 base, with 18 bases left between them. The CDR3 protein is CASSLGPSVLAKNIQYF. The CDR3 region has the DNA TGTGCCAGCAGCTTAGGACCATCCGTATTGGCCAAAAACATTCAGTACTTC.

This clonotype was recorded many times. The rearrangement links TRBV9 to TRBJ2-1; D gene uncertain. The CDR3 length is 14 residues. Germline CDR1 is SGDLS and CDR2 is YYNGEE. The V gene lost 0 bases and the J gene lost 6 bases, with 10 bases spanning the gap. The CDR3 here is CASSVGGFSNEQFF. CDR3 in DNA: TGTGCCAGCAGCGTAGGGGGTTTTTCCAATGAGCAGTTCTTC.

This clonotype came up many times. The DNA for the CDR3 is TGTGCCAGCAGCGTAGCCGGGACACCGAACACTGAAGCTTTCTTT. It encodes CASSVAGTPNTEAFF. The chain is built from TRBV9 and TRBJ1-1, with D possibly being TRBD1 (6 bases). Germline-derived CDR1 and CDR2 are SGDLS and YYNGEE. The CDR3 totals 15 residues. V shed 0 bases and J shed 1 base, with 10 bases lying between them.

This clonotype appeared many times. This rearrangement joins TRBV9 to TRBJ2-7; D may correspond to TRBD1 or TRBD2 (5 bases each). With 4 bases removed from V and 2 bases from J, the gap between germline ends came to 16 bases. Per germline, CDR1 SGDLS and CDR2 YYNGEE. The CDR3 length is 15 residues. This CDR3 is CASSQGVGETYEQYF. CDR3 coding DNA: TGTGCCAGCAGCCAGGGAGTGGGGGAGACCTACGAGCAGTACTTC.

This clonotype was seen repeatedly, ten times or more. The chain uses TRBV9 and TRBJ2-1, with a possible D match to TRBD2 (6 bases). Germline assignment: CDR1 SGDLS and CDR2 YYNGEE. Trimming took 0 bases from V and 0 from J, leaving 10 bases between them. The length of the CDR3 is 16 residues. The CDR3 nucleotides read TGTGCCAGCAGCGTAGATGCGGGGAGCTCCTACAATGAGCAGTTCTTC. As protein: CASSVDAGSSYNEQFF.

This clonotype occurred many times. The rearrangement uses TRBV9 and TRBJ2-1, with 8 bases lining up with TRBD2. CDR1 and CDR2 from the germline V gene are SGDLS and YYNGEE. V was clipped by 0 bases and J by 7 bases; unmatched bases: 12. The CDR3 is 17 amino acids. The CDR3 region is CASSVDPTGGPRNEQFF. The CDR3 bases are TGTGCCAGCAGCGTAGACCCGACGGGGGGGCCGCGGAATGAGCAGTTCTTC.

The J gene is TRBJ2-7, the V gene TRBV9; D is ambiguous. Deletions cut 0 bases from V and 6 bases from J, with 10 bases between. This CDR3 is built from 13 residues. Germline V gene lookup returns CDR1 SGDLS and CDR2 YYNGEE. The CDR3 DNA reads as TGTGCCAGCAGCGTAGGAAGCTCCGCCGAGCAGTACTTC. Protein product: CASSVGSSAEQYF.

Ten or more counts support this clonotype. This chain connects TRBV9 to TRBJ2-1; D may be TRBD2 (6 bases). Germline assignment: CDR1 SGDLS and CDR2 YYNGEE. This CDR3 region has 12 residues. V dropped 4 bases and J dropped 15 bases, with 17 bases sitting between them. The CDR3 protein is CASSISGKWLFF. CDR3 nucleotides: TGTGCCAGCAGCATTAGCGGAAAGTGGCTGTTCTTC.

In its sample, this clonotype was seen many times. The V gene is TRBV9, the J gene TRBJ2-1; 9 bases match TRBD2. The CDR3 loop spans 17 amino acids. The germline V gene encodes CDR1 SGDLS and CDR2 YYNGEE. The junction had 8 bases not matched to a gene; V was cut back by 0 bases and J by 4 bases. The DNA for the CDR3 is TGTGCCAGCAGCGTAGATCCTAGCGGGAAAACTTACAATGAGCAGTTCTTC. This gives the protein CASSVDPSGKTYNEQFF.

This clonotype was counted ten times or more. This CDR3 is CASSVGEVRTDTQYF. Written as DNA, the CDR3 is TGTGCCAGCAGCGTGGGGGAGGTCAGGACAGATACGCAGTATTTT. The gene calls are TRBV9 and TRBJ2-3; the D gene is possibly TRBD2 (6 bases). V was trimmed by 2 bases and J by 3 bases, leaving 13 bases between them. CDR3 length: 15 amino acids. The V gene's germline CDR1 is SGDLS and CDR2 YYNGEE.

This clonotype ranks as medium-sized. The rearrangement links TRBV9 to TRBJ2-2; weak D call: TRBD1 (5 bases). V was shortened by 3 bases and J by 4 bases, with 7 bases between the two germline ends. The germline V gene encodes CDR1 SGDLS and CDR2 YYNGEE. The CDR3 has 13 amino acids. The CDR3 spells CASSARATGELFF. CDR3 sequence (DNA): TGTGCCAGCAGCGCCAGGGCCACCGGGGAGCTGTTTTTT.

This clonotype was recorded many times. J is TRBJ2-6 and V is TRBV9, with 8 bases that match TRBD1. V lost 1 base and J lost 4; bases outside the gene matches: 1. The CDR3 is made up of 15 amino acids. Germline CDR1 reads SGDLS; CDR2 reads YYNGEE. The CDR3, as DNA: TGTGCCAGCAGCGTAACAGGGGGAGGGGCCAACGTCCTGACTTTC. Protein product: CASSVTGGGANVLTF.

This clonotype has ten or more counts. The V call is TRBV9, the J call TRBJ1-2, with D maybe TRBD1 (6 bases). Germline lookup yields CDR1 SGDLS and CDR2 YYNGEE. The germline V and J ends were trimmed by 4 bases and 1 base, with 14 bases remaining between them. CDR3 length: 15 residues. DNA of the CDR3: TGTGCCAGCAGCTTAGGATCAGGGGATAACTATGGCTACACCTTC. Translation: CASSLGSGDNYGYTF.

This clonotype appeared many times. CDR3 sequence: CASSPRLQGGHEQYF. The CDR3 DNA reads as TGTGCCAGCAGCCCCCGCCTCCAAGGTGGTCACGAGCAGTACTTC. The chain carries TRBV9 and TRBJ2-7; D remains unclear. Germline values: CDR1 SGDLS, CDR2 YYNGEE. Trimming left V 4 bases short and J 5 bases short, with 19 bases between. This CDR3 comprises 15 residues.